A selection of T cell receptor beta chains follows, all from one sample in a study of blood T cells in healthy people across ages. TCRdb called the 5' RACE reads again in MiXCR, with one record for every CDR3 protein. This table holds more than 650,000 distinct CDR3 sequences, about 55% found once. Sequenced input: blood. These receptors were collected from an elderly man in good health. Each CDR3 is given with its conserved first and last residue. A D gene is named only where the DNA matches it firmly. The size entry is marked missing in some rows and otherwise reads once, few, many or a size class.

TRBJ2-1	.	TRBV11-3	.	TGTGCCAGCAGCTTAGAACTAGCCGGCTCCTACAATGAGCAGTTCTTC	CASSLELAGSYNEQFF
TRBJ2-7	many	TRBV20-1	.	TGCAGTGCCAAAGCCTCAGGGAGCCACGAGCAGTACTTC	CSAKASGSHEQYF
TRBJ2-1	few	TRBV3-1	TRBD2	TGTGCCAGCAGCCAAATAGGGACTAGCGGGATTTCTTACAATGAGCAGTTCTTC	CASSQIGTSGISYNEQFF
TRBJ1-3	.	TRBV28	.	TGTGCCAGCAGCCCCCTCCGACGACGTTCCTCTGGAAACACCATATATTTT	CASSPLRRRSSGNTIYF
TRBJ2-5	.	TRBV4-2	TRBD1	TGTGCCGGCAGCCAAGATCAGGGGGAAGAGACCCAGTACTTC	CAGSQDQGEETQYF
TRBJ2-1	few	TRBV6-5	.	TGTGCCAGCAGTTACTCTGGGCGGAGAGGGTTTTACAATGAGCAGTTCTTC	CASSYSGRRGFYNEQFF
TRBJ2-7	.	TRBV20-1	TRBD1	TGCAGTGCTAGACGGACAGGGGCTGGTGAGCAGTACTTC	CSARRTGAGEQYF
TRBJ2-5	many	TRBV3-1	.	TGTGCCAGCAGCCAAGACCCGGGCCCAGAGACCCAGTACTTC	CASSQDPGPETQYF
TRBJ2-4	.	TRBV20-1	TRBD1	TGCAGTGCCACTAAGTCAGGGGGTGAGCAGTACTTC	CSATKSGGEQYF
TRBJ1-1	.	TRBV7-9	.	TGTGCCAGCAGCTTCTCTTTGGGGGGTAACACTGAAGCTTTCTTT	CASSFSLGGNTEAFF
TRBJ2-4	.	TRBV5-8	TRBD2	TGTGCCAGCAGTTCGACTAGCGGGAGAAGAGCCAAAAACATTCAGTACTTC	CASSSTSGRRAKNIQYF
TRBJ2-1	.	TRBV4-1	TRBD2	TGCGCCAGCGGCCAAGATCTGGCTAGCGGTTACAATGAGCAGTTCTTC	CASGQDLASGYNEQFF
TRBJ2-1	.	TRBV5-1	.	TGCGCCAGCAGCCCCCCTAGGGATTACAATGAGCAGTTCTTC	CASSPPRDYNEQFF
TRBJ2-1	.	TRBV12-3/TRBV12-4	TRBD2	TGTGCCAGCAGTACGGGACTAGCGGGAGGCGTTAGTGAGCAGTTCTTC	CASSTGLAGGVSEQFF
TRBJ2-7	.	TRBV27	.	TGTGCCAGCGGGACATCGCCTTCCTACGAGCAGTACTTC	CASGTSPSYEQYF
TRBJ1-2	few	TRBV6-2/TRBV6-3	.	TGTGCCAGCAGTAACGACCTATCCTATGGCTACACCTTC	CASSNDLSYGYTF
TRBJ2-1	.	TRBV7-6	.	TGTGCCAGCACTCCGTCGACGGAGTACAATGAGCAGTTCTTC	CASTPSTEYNEQFF
TRBJ2-5	.	TRBV11-2	.	TGTGCCAGCAGCTTATGGCGGGGAGAGACCCAGTACTTC	CASSLWRGETQYF
TRBJ2-1	.	TRBV29-1	.	TGCAGCGTTGAAGTTAGCGGAGTTTACAATGAGCAGTTCTTC	CSVEVSGVYNEQFF
TRBJ2-6	few	TRBV5-1	.	TGCGCCAGCAGCACAGACAATTCCGTCTCTGGGGCCAACGTCCTGACTTTC	CASSTDNSVSGANVLTF
TRBJ2-7	.	TRBV9	TRBD2	TGTGCCAGCAGCGTAGCCCTAGCGGACGCCTACGAGCAGTACTTC	CASSVALADAYEQYF
TRBJ2-7	.	TRBV29-1	.	TGCAGCGTTGGACACGGTGAGACCCTGTACTTC	CSVGHGETLYF
TRBJ1-6	few	TRBV28	.	TGTGCCAGCAGTTCGACCTCCTATAATTCACCCCTCCACTTT	CASSSTSYNSPLHF
TRBJ2-3	.	TRBV24-1	.	TGTGCCACCAGTGATATCCAGGGAGAATACACAGATACGCAGTATTTT	CATSDIQGEYTDTQYF
TRBJ2-7	once	TRBV27	TRBD2	TGTGCCAGCAGTCCCCGGGACTACCTAACCTACGAGCAGTACTTC	CASSPRDYLTYEQYF
TRBJ2-3	.	TRBV3-1	.	TGTGCCAGCAGCCCAGGACCAGCGGGACAGCACAGATACGCGTATTTT	CASSPGPAGQHRYAYF
TRBJ2-7	.	TRBV5-1	.	TGCGCCAGCAGCTCCGGGGACACTCCCTACGAGCAGTACTTC	CASSSGDTPYEQYF
TRBJ2-1	few	TRBV27	TRBD2	TGTGCCAGCACCATACTAGCGGGGGACTACAATGAGCAGTTCTTC	CASTILAGDYNEQFF
TRBJ1-4	few	TRBV30	TRBD1	TGTGCTTCCTCAGGGGGTGGAAATGAAAAACTGTTTTTT	CASSGGGNEKLFF
TRBJ2-5	few	TRBV3-1	.	TGTGCCAGCAGCCCCCCAAGGGGCAATGAGCAGTACTTC	CASSPPRGNEQYF
TRBJ2-1	.	TRBV28	.	TGTGCCAGCAGTCTCCGGGGGGCCTCCTCCTACAATGAGCAGTTCTTC	CASSLRGASSYNEQFF
TRBJ2-5	few	TRBV20-1	.	TGCAGTGCTAGCGGGAAAACCTTAGAGACCCAGTACTTC	CSASGKTLETQYF
TRBJ2-7	.	TRBV5-1	TRBD2	TGCGCCAGCAGCTTGTCGGGAGGGGACTACGAGCAGTACTTC	CASSLSGGDYEQYF
TRBJ1-5	.	TRBV2	.	TGTGCCAGCCACAGGGTCCGCAATCAGCCCCAGCATTTT	CASHRVRNQPQHF
TRBJ2-1	.	TRBV6-5	.	TGTGCCAGCAGTTACTCGGAGTACAATGAGCAGTTCTTC	CASSYSEYNEQFF
TRBJ1-1	.	TRBV12-3/TRBV12-4	.	TGTGCCAGCACCCGTCGGCGTTCTCGTGACACTGAAGCTTTCTTT	CASTRRRSRDTEAFF
TRBJ1-6	once	TRBV3-1	TRBD1	TGTGCCAGCAGCCACGGGACAGTAGAGTACTCACCCCTCCACTTT	CASSHGTVEYSPLHF
TRBJ1-2	once	TRBV7-9	.	TGTGCCAGCAGCCCCGTCAAGGGGCCGCATGGCTACGCCTTC	CASSPVKGPHGYAF
TRBJ2-7	.	TRBV5-1	TRBD2	TGCGCCAGCAGCTGGGAGGGTAACTCCTACGAGCAGTACTTC	CASSWEGNSYEQYF
TRBJ1-1	.	TRBV5-1	.	TGCGCCAGCAGCTTGGCCATCAGGGGTGAAGCTTTCTTT	CASSLAIRGEAFF
TRBJ2-7	.	TRBV6-6	TRBD2	TGTGCCAGCGGAGGGCTAGCGGGAAACTACGAGCAGTACTTC	CASGGLAGNYEQYF
TRBJ2-1	.	TRBV3-1	TRBD2	TGTGCCAGCAGCCAAGAAGAGCGGGAGGGCTACGAGTTCTTC	CASSQEEREGYEFF